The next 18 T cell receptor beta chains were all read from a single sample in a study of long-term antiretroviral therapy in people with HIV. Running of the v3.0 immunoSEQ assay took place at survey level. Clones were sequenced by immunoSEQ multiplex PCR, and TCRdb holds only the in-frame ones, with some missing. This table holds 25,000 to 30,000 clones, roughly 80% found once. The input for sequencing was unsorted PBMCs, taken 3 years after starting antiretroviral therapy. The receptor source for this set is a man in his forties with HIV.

The CDR3, as DNA: TGTGCCAGCAGCCCCTTCAGTGATGGGAATCAGCCCCAGCATTTT. Protein: CASSPFSDGNQPQHF. The V call is TRBV6-5, the J call TRBJ1-5; D is undetermined. V lost 6 bases, J lost 4 bases, and 16 bases lay in between. The length of the CDR3 is 15 residues. In germline, CDR1 is MNHEY, CDR2 SVGAGI.

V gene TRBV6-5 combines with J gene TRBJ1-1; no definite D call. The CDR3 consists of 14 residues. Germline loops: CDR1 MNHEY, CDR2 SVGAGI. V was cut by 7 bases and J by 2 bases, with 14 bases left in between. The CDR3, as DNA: TGTGCCAGCACCCCACCTGGGCCCAACACTGAAGCTTTCTTT. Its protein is CASTPPGPNTEAFF.

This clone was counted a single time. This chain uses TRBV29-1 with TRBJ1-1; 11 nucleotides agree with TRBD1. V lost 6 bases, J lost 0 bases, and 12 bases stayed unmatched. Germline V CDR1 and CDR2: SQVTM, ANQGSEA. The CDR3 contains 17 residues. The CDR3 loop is CSVSAGQGAGMNTEAFF. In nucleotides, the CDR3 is TGCAGCGTCTCCGCCGGACAGGGGGCGGGGATGAACACTGAAGCTTTCTTT.

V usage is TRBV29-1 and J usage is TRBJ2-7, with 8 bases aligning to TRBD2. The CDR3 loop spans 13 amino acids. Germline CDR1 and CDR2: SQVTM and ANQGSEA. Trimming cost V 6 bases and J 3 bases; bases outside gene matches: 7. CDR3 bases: TGCAGCGTAGTAACTAGCGGTAACTACGAGCAGTACTTC. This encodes CSVVTSGNYEQYF.

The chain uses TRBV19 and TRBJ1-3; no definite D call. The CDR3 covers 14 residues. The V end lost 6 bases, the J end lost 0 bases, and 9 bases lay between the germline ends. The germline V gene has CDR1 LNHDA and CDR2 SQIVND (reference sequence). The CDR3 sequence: CASRSASSGNTIYF. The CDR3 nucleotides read TGTGCCAGTAGGAGTGCAAGCTCTGGAAACACCATATATTTT.

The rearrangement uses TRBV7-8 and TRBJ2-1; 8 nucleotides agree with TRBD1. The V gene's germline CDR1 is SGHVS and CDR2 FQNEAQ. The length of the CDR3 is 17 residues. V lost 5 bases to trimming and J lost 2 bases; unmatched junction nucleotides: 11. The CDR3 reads CASSVQPTGVTYNEQFF. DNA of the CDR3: TGTGCCAGCAGCGTGCAACCGACAGGGGTCACCTACAATGAGCAGTTCTTC.

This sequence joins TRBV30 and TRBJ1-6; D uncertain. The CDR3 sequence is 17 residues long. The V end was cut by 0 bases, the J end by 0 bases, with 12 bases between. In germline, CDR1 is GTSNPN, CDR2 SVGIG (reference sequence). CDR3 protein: CAWSVQRVRSYNSPLHF. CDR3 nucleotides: TGTGCCTGGAGTGTACAGAGGGTACGCTCCTATAATTCACCCCTCCACTTT.

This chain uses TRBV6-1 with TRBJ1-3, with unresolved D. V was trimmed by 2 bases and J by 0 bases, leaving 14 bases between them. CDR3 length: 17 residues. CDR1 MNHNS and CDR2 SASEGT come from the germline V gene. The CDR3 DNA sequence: TGTGCCAGCAGTGAATATCAAGAAAGGGTCTCTGGAAACACCATATATTTT. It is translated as CASSEYQERVSGNTIYF.

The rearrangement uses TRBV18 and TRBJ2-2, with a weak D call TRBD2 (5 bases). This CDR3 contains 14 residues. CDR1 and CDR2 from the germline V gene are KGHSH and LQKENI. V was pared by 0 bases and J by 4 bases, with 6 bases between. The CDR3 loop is CASSPPGATGELFF. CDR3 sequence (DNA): TGTGCCAGCTCACCACCGGGAGCCACCGGGGAGCTGTTTTTT.

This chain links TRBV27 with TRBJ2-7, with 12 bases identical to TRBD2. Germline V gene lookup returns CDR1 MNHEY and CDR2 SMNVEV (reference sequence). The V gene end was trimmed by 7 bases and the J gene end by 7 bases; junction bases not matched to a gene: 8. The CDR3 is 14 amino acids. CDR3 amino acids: CASTRTSGMDEQYF. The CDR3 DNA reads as TGTGCCAGCACTCGGACTAGCGGGATGGATGAGCAGTACTTC.

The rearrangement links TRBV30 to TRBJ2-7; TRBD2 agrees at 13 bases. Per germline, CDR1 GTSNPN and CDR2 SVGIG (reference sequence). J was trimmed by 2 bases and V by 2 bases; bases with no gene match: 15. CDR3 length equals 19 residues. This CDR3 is CAWSLPWTSGSDVTYEQYF. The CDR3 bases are TGTGCCTGGAGTCTTCCTTGGACTAGCGGGAGTGATGTGACCTACGAGCAGTACTTC.

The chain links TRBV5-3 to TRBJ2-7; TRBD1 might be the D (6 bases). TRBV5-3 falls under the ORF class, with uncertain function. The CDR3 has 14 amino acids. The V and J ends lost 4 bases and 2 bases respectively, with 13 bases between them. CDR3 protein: CARSDTRGPYEQYF. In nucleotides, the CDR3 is TGTGCCAGAAGCGATACCAGGGGCCCCTACGAGCAGTACTTC.

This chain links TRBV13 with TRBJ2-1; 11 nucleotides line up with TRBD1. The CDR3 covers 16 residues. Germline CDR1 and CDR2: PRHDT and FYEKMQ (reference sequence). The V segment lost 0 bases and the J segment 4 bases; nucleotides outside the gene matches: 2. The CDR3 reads CASSLGDRGRYNEQFF. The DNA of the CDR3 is TGTGCCAGCAGCTTAGGGGACAGGGGGCGGTACAATGAGCAGTTCTTC.

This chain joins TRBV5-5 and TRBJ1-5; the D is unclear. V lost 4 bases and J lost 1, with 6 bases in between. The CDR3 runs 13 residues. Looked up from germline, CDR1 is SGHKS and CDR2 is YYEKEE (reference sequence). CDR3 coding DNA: TGTGCCAGCAGCCCCTTAAGCAATCAGCCCCAGCATTTT. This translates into CASSPLSNQPQHF. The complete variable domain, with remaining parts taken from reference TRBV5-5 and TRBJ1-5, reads DAGVTQSPTHLIKTRGQQVTLRCSPISGHKSVSWYQQVLGQGPQFIFQYYEKEERGRGNFPDRFSARQFPNYSSELNVNALLLGDSALYLCASSPLSNQPQHFGDGTRLSIL.

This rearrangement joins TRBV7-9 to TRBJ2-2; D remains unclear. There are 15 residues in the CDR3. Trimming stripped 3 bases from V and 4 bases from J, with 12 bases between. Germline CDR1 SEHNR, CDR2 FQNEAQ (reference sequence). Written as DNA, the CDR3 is TGTGCCAGCAGCTTCCCACCCCCGAGCACCGGGGAGCTGTTTTTT. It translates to CASSFPPPSTGELFF.

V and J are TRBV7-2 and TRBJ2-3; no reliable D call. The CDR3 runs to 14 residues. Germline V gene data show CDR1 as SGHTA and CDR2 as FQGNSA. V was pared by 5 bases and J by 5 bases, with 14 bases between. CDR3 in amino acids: CASSVVLTGDTQYF. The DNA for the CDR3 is TGTGCCAGCAGCGTAGTATTGACTGGAGATACGCAGTATTTT.

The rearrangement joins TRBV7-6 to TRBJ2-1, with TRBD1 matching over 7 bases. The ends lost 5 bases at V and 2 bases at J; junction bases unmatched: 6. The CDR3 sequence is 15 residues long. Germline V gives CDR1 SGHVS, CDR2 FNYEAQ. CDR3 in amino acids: CASSPRDSTYNEQFF. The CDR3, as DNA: TGTGCCAGCAGCCCCCGGGACAGCACCTACAATGAGCAGTTCTTC.

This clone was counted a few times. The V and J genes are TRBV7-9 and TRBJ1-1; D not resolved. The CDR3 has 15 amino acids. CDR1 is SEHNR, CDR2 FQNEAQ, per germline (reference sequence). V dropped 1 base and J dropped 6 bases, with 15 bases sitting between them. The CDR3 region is CASSLGGKQKPEAFF. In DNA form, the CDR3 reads TGTGCCAGCAGCTTAGGCGGTAAACAGAAACCTGAAGCTTTCTTT.